This T cell receptor beta chain was obtained from a study of blood T cell repertoires in COVID-19 (dated by TCRdb to between 2020 and 2021). General notes on the study: Samples covering the acute and convalescent phases of COVID-19 were provided by collaborators in the United States, Italy and Spain. The prospective study material was composed of cDNA or gDNA derived from T cells, B-cell-depleted T cells, or PBMCs. Deeply sampled blood TCRbeta repertoires from subjects exposed to, actively infected with, or recovered from COVID-19 were included in the dataset. The repertoires were released in a freely available public database meant as a resource for research on the immune response to SARS-CoV-2. Samples came from the ongoing ImmuneRACE study (first 160 participants) plus 1,254 subjects from 6 global collaborators. Nearly every sample came with metadata listing a de-identified subject ID, COVID-19 status, age in years and sex. Where available, HLA class I and class II types were obtained from metadata supplied by the sample provider rather than from assay-based typing.

The full study reports these points: How much clinical and demographic metadata was included differed by source and by participant, and the metadata was provided uncurated.

Each collaborating institution followed its own protocols to collect whole blood in K2EDTA tubes. For TCRbeta analysis, collaborators shipped samples in one of three forms: frozen whole blood, isolated PBMCs, or DNA extracted from either of those sample types. This clone was detected a few times. Its antigen is still unknown. Nothing much larger sits one base from this clone, and base qualities are not available. The immunoSEQ Assay, a bias-controlled multiplex PCR, was used to amplify TCRbeta CDR3 regions from genomic DNA. The source study handled its data this way. The number of nucleated cells in each sample was estimated by amplification of reference gene primers within the assay. Sequence reads were collapsed and filtered to measure the absolute abundance of every unique TCRbeta CDR3 rearrangement. Productive Simpson clonality was computed per sample as the square root of Simpson's diversity index over productive rearrangements. This is the immuneACCESS table as TCRdb keeps it, with only in-frame sequences that have V and J called. A part of the clones is gone; compared with another copy, unresolved V genes explain less than half, and the rest is unexplained. V, J and clone size derive from that table, while D and trimming were established from the DNA sequence. The sample data list 140,000 to 150,000 clones, and less than 90% of these were observed just once. The biggest ten clones account for approximately 40% of the sample.

The CDR3 holds 14 amino acids from the cysteine to the phenylalanine. The DNA shown is the 42-base CDR3, in frame from base 1. As encoded in the germline V gene, CDR1 is SGHVS while CDR2 is FNYEAQ. V is trimmed back by 3 bases and J by 6 bases, and the junction contains 6 bases that no gene match accounts for. The receptor's source is a human donor in a cohort sampled during active COVID-19. The sequenced sample was peripheral blood. The rearranged segments are TRBV7-6 and TRBJ2-3, with 7 bases aligning to TRBD2. The CDR3 in this case is CASSFGGVRDTQYF. The DNA is TGTGCCAGCAGCTTTGGGGGGGTTAGGGATACGCAGTATTTT.